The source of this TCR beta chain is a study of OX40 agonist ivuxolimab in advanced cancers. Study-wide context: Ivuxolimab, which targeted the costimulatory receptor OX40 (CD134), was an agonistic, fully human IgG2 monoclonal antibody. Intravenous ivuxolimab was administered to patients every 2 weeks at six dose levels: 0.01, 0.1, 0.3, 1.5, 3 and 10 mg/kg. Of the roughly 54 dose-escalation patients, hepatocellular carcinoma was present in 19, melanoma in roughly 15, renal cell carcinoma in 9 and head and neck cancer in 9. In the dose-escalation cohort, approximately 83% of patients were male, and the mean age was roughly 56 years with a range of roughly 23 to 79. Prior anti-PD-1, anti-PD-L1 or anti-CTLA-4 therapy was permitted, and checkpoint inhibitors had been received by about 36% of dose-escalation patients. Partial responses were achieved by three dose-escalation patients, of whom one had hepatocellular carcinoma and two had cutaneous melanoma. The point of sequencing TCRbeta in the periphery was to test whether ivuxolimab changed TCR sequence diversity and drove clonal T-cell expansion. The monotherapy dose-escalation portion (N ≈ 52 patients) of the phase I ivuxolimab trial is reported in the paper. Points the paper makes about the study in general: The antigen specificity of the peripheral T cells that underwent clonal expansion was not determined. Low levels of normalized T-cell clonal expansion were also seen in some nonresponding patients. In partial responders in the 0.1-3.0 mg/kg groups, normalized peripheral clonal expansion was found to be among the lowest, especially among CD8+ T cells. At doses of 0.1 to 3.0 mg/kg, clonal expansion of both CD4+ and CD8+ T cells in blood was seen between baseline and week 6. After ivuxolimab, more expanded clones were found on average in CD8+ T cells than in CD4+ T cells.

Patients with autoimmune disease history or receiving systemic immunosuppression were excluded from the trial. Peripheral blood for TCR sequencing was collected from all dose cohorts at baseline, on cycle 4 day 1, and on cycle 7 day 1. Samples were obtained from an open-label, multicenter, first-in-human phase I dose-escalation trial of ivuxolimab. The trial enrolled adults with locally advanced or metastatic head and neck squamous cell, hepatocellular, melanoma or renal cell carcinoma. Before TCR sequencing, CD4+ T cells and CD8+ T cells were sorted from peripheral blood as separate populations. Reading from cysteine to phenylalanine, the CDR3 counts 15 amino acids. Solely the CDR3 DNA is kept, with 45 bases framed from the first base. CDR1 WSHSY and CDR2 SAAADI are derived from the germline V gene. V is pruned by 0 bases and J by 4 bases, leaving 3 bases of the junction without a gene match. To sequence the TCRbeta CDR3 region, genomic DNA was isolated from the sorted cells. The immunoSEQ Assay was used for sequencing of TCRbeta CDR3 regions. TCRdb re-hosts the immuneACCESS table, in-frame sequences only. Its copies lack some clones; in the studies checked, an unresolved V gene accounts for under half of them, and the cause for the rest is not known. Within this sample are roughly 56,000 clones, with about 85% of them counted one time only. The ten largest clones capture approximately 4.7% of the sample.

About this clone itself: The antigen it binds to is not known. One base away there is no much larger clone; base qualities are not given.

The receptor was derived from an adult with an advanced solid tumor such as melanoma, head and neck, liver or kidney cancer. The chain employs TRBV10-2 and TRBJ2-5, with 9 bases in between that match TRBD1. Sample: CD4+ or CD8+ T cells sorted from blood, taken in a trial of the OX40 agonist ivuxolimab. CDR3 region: CASSESRGQGETQYF. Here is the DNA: TGCGCCAGCAGTGAGTCGAGGGGACAGGGAGAGACCCAGTACTTC.